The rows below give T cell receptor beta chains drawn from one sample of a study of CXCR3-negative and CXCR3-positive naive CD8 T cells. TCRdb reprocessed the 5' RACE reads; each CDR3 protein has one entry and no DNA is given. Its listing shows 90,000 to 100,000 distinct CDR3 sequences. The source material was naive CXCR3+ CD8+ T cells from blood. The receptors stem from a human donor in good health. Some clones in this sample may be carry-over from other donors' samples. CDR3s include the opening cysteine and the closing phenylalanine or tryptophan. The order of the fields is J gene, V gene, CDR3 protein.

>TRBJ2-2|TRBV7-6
CASSPWDRVGTGELFF
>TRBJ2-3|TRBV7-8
CASSLQDRIYSTDTQYF
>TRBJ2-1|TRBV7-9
CASSALYHGTGDNEQFF
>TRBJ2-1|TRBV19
CASGNVLAGGNEQFF
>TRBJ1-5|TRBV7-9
CASSLGLRGVSNQPQHF
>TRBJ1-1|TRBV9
CASSVSGADYRGVTEAFF
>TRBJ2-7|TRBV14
CASSLPTGTVAYEQYF
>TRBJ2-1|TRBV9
CASSIRDSSYNEQFF
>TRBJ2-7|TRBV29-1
CSITGGSSYEQYF
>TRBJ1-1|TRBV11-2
CASSLDPQANTEAFF
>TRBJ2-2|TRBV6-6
CASSQGVSGELFF